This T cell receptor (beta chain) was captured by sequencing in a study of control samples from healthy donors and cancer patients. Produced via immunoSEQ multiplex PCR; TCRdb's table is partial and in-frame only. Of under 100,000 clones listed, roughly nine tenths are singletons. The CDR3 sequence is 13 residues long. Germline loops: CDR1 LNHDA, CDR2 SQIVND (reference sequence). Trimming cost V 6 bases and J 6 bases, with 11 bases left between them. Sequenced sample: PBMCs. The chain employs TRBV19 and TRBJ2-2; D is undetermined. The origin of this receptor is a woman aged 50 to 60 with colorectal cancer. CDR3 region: CASSPNLAGELFF. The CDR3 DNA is TGTGCCAGTAGCCCCAATTTGGCCGGGGAGCTGTTTTTT. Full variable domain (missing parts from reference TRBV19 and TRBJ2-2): DGGITQSPKYLFRKEGQNVTLSCEQNLNHDAMYWYRQDPGQGLRLIYYSQIVNDFQKGDIAEGYSVSREKKESFPLTVTSAQKNPTAFYLCASSPNLAGELFFGEGSRLTVL.